The entry that follows covers one T cell receptor beta chain sequence. This could be a read error, since a much larger clone is one nucleotide away. The entry originates in a study of T cells in Graves' hyperthyroidism and ophthalmopathy. CDR3 length equals 15 residues. Germline values: CDR1 KGHSH, CDR2 LQKENI. Amplified TCR beta CDR3 regions came from RNA transcripts. An initial round of RT-PCR targeting the TCR CDR3 relied on the HTBI primer set. TCRdb used MiXCR to reprocess the multiplex PCR reads, holding one entry per CDR3 protein. The table records a few hundred thousand distinct CDR3 sequences, roughly 15% of them present only once.

The chain uses TRBV18 and TRBJ2-4; 8 bases line up with TRBD2. Material for sequencing was blood. The sequence was collected from a woman between 25 and 40 years old with Graves' ophthalmopathy. The CDR3 is CASSPGGGTKNIQHF. CDR3 DNA: TGTGCCAGCTCACCCGGGGGGGGAACCAAAAACATTCAGCACTTC.